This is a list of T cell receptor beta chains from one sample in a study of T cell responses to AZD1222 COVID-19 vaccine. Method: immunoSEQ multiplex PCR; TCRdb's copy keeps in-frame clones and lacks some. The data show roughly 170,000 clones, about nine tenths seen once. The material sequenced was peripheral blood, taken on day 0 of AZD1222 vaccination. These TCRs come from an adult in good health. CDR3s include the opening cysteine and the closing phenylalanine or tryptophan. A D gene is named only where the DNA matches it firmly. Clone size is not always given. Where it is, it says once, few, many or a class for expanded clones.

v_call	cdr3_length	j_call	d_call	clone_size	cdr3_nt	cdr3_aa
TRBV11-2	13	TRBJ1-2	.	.	TGTGCCAGCAGCTTAAAGGGCCTCTATGGCTACACCTTC	CASSLKGLYGYTF
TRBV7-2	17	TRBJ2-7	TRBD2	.	TGTGCCAGCAGCTTAGCTCTTAGCGGGGGTCACTCCTACGAGCAGTACTTC	CASSLALSGGHSYEQYF
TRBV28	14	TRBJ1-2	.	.	TGTGCCAGCAGTCTACTACAGGGAAACTATGGCTACACCTTC	CASSLLQGNYGYTF
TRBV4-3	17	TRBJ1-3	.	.	TGCGCCAGCAGCCAAGATCGGTTGGCGAGCTCTGGAAACACCATATATTTT	CASSQDRLASSGNTIYF
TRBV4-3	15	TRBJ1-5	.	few	TGCGCCAGCAGCCAAGGAAGGTCCGGCAATCAGCCCCAGCATTTT	CASSQGRSGNQPQHF
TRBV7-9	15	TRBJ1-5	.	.	TGTGCCAGCAGCTTAGGAGCAGGAGTCAATCAGCCCCAGCATTTT	CASSLGAGVNQPQHF
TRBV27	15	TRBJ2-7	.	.	TGTGCCAGCAGTTTACGGGGAGGGGGGTCCTACGAGCAGTACTTC	CASSLRGGGSYEQYF
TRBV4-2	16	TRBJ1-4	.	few	TGTGCCAGCAGCCAAGGCGACAAGACGGCTAATGAAAAACTGTTTTTT	CASSQGDKTANEKLFF
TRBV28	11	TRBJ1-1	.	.	TGTGCCAGCAGTTCCTACACTGAAGCTTTCTTT	CASSSYTEAFF
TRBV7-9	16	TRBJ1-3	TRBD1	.	TGTGCCAGCAGCTCAACAGGGGGAAGGAGCCGGGACACCATATATTTT	CASSSTGGRSRDTIYF
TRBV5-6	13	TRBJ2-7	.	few	TGTGCCAGCAGCTTGGGGAGCCCTTACGAGCAGTACTTC	CASSLGSPYEQYF
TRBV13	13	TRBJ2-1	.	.	TGTGCCAGCGCCCTGGGCCCAGGGGAAGAGCAGTTCTTC	CASALGPGEEQFF
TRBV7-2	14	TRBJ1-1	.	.	TGTGCCAGCAGACTAGACAGGTCTAACACTGAAGCTTTCTTT	CASRLDRSNTEAFF
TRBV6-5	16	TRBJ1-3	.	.	TGTGCCAGCAGTTACTCGATAGCCGGAGGCGGAAACACCATATATTTT	CASSYSIAGGGNTIYF
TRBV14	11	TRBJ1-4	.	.	TGTGCCAGCAGCCAAGTAGGGAAACTGTTTTTT	CASSQVGKLFF
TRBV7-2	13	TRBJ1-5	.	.	TGTGCCAGCAGCTTACGAGGGGATCAGCCCCAGCATTTT	CASSLRGDQPQHF
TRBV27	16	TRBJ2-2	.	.	.	CASSFLAGSNTGELFF